This passage covers 25 T cell receptor beta chains from one sample sequenced in a study of blood T cell repertoires in COVID-19. TCRdb's table, derived via immunoSEQ multiplex PCR, lists solely in-frame clones and lacks some. The data show about 320,000 clones, around nine tenths seen once. The specimen sequenced was PBMCs or T cells enriched from blood (not recorded which). The receptors originated from a man between 60 and 75 years old who had recovered from COVID-19.

The J gene is TRBJ1-2, the V gene TRBV7-2, with TRBD1 matching over 7 bases. V dropped 1 base and J dropped 4; count of bases not matched to a gene: 6. CDR3 length equals 15 residues. Germline V CDR1 and CDR2: SGHTA, FQGNSA. The CDR3 loop reads CASSLVRDRVYGYTF. The CDR3 DNA is TGTGCCAGCAGCTTAGTACGTGACAGGGTCTATGGCTACACCTTC.

V usage is TRBV7-6 and J usage is TRBJ2-5, with 7 bases matching TRBD1. V lost 1 base to trimming and J lost 5 bases; unmatched junction nucleotides: 7. The CDR3 consists of 15 residues. The germline V gene encodes CDR1 SGHVS and CDR2 FNYEAQ. The chain's CDR3 is CASSLGGTVSETQYF. CDR3 bases: TGTGCCAGCAGCTTAGGTGGGACAGTCAGCGAGACCCAGTACTTC.

This sequence joins TRBV7-2 and TRBJ1-3; TRBD1 aligns across 8 bases. The germline CDR1 and CDR2 sequences are SGHTA and FQGNSA. The CDR3 is made up of 16 amino acids. The V segment lost 6 bases and the J segment 2 bases; nucleotides outside the gene matches: 9. CDR3 in amino acids: CASSYRQGKAGNTIYF. CDR3 nucleotides: TGTGCCAGCAGTTATAGACAGGGGAAGGCTGGAAACACCATATATTTT.

This clone was counted a single time. This chain joins TRBV7-2 and TRBJ2-7; D call uncertain. This CDR3 comprises 15 residues. V was pared by 0 bases and J by 2 bases, with 11 bases between. Per the germline V gene, CDR1 is SGHTA and CDR2 is FQGNSA. CDR3 sequence: CASSLAYTVPYEQYF. As DNA, the CDR3 is TGTGCCAGCAGCTTAGCGTATACAGTACCCTACGAGCAGTACTTC.

The chain carries TRBV6-5 and TRBJ1-6; D might be TRBD1 (6 bases). The CDR3 runs to 15 residues. Looked up from germline, CDR1 is MNHEY and CDR2 is SVGAGI. V shed 5 bases and J shed 9 bases, with 17 bases lying between them. The DNA for the CDR3 is TGTGCCAGCAGTCCCACCGACAGGTCTTTTTCACCCCTCCACTTT. Protein sequence: CASSPTDRSFSPLHF.

This chain connects TRBV4-1 to TRBJ2-1; 7 bases align to TRBD1. The CDR3 loop spans 15 amino acids. V dropped 2 bases and J dropped 4; count of bases not matched to a gene: 5. Germline assignment: CDR1 MGHRA and CDR2 YSYEKL. The CDR3 DNA reads TGCGCCAGCAGCCAAACCGGGACAGAGTACAATGAGCAGTTCTTC. Amino acid sequence: CASSQTGTEYNEQFF.

The chain couples TRBV12-5 to TRBJ2-3; 8 bases fit TRBD1. After removal of 2 bases from V and 4 bases from J, the junction contained 5 bases not matched to a gene. The CDR3 sequence is 15 residues long. Germline loops: CDR1 LGHNT, CDR2 FRNRAP. The CDR3 spells CASGLKQGVPDTQYF. The CDR3 nucleotides are TGTGCTAGTGGTTTGAAACAGGGGGTCCCAGATACGCAGTATTTT. The full variable domain, with the rest looked up from reference TRBV12-5 and TRBJ2-3, is DARVTQTPRHKVTEMGQEVTMRCQPILGHNTVFWYRQTMMQGLELLAYFRNRAPLDDSGMPKDRFSAEMPDATLATLKIQPSEPRDSAVYFCASGLKQGVPDTQYFGPGTRLTVL.

This chain joins TRBV19 and TRBJ2-1, with 7 bases matching TRBD1. CDR1 LNHDA and CDR2 SQIVND come from the germline V gene (reference sequence). The CDR3 has 15 residues. V was clipped by 2 bases and J by 0 bases; unmatched bases: 1. The CDR3 DNA reads as TGTGCCAGTAGTATACGGGACAGCTCCTACAATGAGCAGTTCTTC. Translation: CASSIRDSSYNEQFF. The variable domain in full, completed from reference TRBV19 and TRBJ2-1, reads DGGITQSPKYLFRKEGQNVTLSCEQNLNHDAMYWYRQDPGQGLRLIYYSQIVNDFQKGDIAEGYSVSREKKESFPLTVTSAQKNPTAFYLCASSIRDSSYNEQFFGPGTRLTVL.

The chain combines TRBV27 with TRBJ1-5; TRBD1 agrees at 12 bases. Trimming cost V 8 bases and J 5 bases; bases outside gene matches: 13. CDR3 length: 17 amino acids. Germline values: CDR1 MNHEY, CDR2 SMNVEV (reference sequence). This CDR3 reads CASLSRDRGRGDQPQHF. CDR3 nucleotides: TGTGCCAGCCTAAGCCGGGACAGGGGGCGAGGAGATCAGCCCCAGCATTTT.

The chain recombines TRBV2 with TRBJ1-1; maybe TRBD1 (5 bases). The CDR3 has 14 amino acids. Germline V gene lookup returns CDR1 SNHLY and CDR2 FYNNEI. The germline V and J ends were trimmed by 8 bases and 2 bases, with 15 bases remaining between them. The CDR3 nucleotides are TGTGCCAGCTCCTCCCGCGGGGGTAACACTGAAGCTTTCTTT. Translation gives CASSSRGGNTEAFF.

The chain links TRBV3-1 (or the pseudogene TRBV3-2) to TRBJ2-3; D remains unclear. The V gene lost 5 bases and the J gene lost 3 bases, with 9 bases spanning the gap. This CDR3 has 13 residues. Germline CDR1 reads LGHDT; CDR2 reads YNNKEL (reference sequence). In DNA form, the CDR3 reads TGTGCCAGCAGCGTGACTCCTACAGATACGCAGTATTTT. Amino acids: CASSVTPTDTQYF.

The CDR3 spells CASSHRQNNEQFF. The DNA for the CDR3 is TGTGCCAGCAGCCACCGACAGAACAATGAGCAGTTCTTC. The gene calls are TRBV13 and TRBJ2-1; possible D gene TRBD1, 5 bases. There are 13 residues in the CDR3. V was cut by 5 bases and J by 5 bases, with 10 bases left in between. Germline-derived CDR1 and CDR2 are PRHDT and FYEKMQ (reference sequence).

The chain's CDR3 is CASRSSGADTQYF. The CDR3 DNA sequence: TGCGCCAGCAGGTCTAGCGGGGCAGATACGCAGTATTTT. The rearrangement joins TRBV5-1 to TRBJ2-3, with 9 positions matching TRBD2. The CDR3 runs to 13 residues. The J segment lost 4 bases and the V segment lost 5 bases, leaving 2 bases of the junction unmatched. Germline CDR1 SGHRS, CDR2 YFSETQ.

The chain uses TRBV10-1 and TRBJ1-1, with D perhaps TRBD1 (6 bases). The V end was cut by 2 bases, the J end by 3 bases, with 16 bases between. This CDR3 contains 16 residues. Germline V gene sequence: CDR1 WNHNN, CDR2 SYGVQD (reference sequence). CDR3 residues: CASSETSTGSDTEAFF. CDR3 DNA: TGCGCCAGCAGTGAGACATCAACAGGGTCGGACACTGAAGCTTTCTTT.

The chain recombines TRBV3-1 (or the pseudogene TRBV3-2) with TRBJ2-2; possibly TRBD2 for D (5 bases). With 4 bases removed from V and 9 bases from J, the gap between germline ends came to 6 bases. Germline V lookup: CDR1 LGHDT, CDR2 YNNKEL (reference sequence). The CDR3 runs 11 residues. CDR3 sequence: CASSPGWELFF. DNA of the CDR3: TGTGCCAGCAGCCCGGGGTGGGAGCTGTTTTTT.

In regard to this clone: Within the sample, other DNA sequences also encode this same CDR3. The V and J genes are TRBV5-1 and TRBJ2-5, with 8 bases matching TRBD2. Looked up from germline, CDR1 is SGHRS and CDR2 is YFSETQ. The junction had 4 bases not matched to a gene; V was cut back by 5 bases and J by 1 base. The length of the CDR3 is 14 residues. CDR3 bases: TGCGCCAGCAGTACTAGCGGTACCCAAGAGACCCAGTACTTC. Residues: CASSTSGTQETQYF.

The chain links TRBV29-1 to TRBJ2-5; D is unresolved. Trimming stripped 7 bases from V and 4 bases from J, with 7 bases between. This CDR3 has 10 amino acids. Germline V gene data show CDR1 as SQVTM and CDR2 as ANQGSEA. CDR3 amino acids: CSGAGETQYF. The CDR3, as DNA: TGCAGCGGGGCTGGAGAGACCCAGTACTTC.

This chain joins TRBV19 and TRBJ1-5; 9 nucleotides agree with TRBD1. This CDR3 is 13 amino acids long. Trimming removed 3 bases from V and 6 bases from J; junction bases left unmatched: 0. Germline loops: CDR1 LNHDA, CDR2 SQIVND (reference sequence). This CDR3 reads CASSMDRGQPQHF. CDR3 sequence (DNA): TGTGCCAGTAGTATGGACAGGGGTCAGCCCCAGCATTTT.

This sequence joins TRBV12-3 or TRBV12-4 and TRBJ1-1; D is unresolved. Deletions cut 2 bases from V and 4 bases from J, with 8 bases between. This CDR3 has 13 amino acids. DNA for the CDR3: TGTGCCAGCAGTTTAACTAGTGGCACTGAAGCTTTCTTT. Translation gives CASSLTSGTEAFF.

This rearrangement joins TRBV6-5 to TRBJ2-7; possible D gene TRBD2, 6 bases. CDR1 is MNHEY, CDR2 SVGAGI, per germline. CDR3 length equals 15 residues. V was shortened by 4 bases and J by 7 bases, with 20 bases between the two germline ends. The CDR3 DNA reads as TGTGCCAGCAGTTCAACGGGACTTGCCCGTACAGAGCAGTACTTC. Translation: CASSSTGLARTEQYF.

The genes are TRBV5-1 and TRBJ2-1; 7 bases match TRBD1. Losses at the gene ends were 1 base for V and 0 bases for J; bases not matched to a gene: 19. The CDR3 has 21 amino acids. Germline-derived CDR1 and CDR2 are SGHRS and YFSETQ. CDR3 sequence: CASSLIGPGQMQDGSYNEQFF. CDR3 coding DNA: TGCGCCAGCAGCTTGATTGGGCCGGGACAGATGCAAGATGGCTCCTACAATGAGCAGTTCTTC.

The chain recombines TRBV19 with TRBJ2-1; 7 positions match TRBD1. Germline loops: CDR1 LNHDA, CDR2 SQIVND (reference sequence). The length of the CDR3 is 14 residues. The V gene end was trimmed by 5 bases and the J gene end by 7 bases; junction bases not matched to a gene: 8. The CDR3 spells CASSAGDSHNEQFF. The DNA of the CDR3 is TGTGCCAGTAGTGCCGGGGACAGTCATAATGAGCAGTTCTTC.

The V and J genes are TRBV10-1 and TRBJ1-5; 8 bases agree with TRBD1. Germline assignment: CDR1 WNHNN and CDR2 SYGVQD (reference sequence). The J segment lost 6 bases and the V segment lost 5 bases, leaving 9 bases of the junction unmatched. The CDR3 totals 15 residues. This chain's CDR3 is CASSSQGAGSQPQHF. CDR3 coding DNA: TGCGCCAGCAGTTCTCAGGGGGCAGGGAGTCAGCCCCAGCATTTT.

The chain joins TRBV3-1 (or the pseudogene TRBV3-2) to TRBJ1-2, with no clear D. The CDR3 contains 12 residues. Germline CDR1 LGHDT, CDR2 YNNKEL (reference sequence). V gave up 3 bases and J gave up 8 bases, with 10 bases separating them. CDR3 sequence reads: CASSQGEGGYTF. In DNA, the CDR3 is TGTGCCAGCAGCCAGGGTGAGGGAGGCTACACCTTC.

This chain's CDR3 is CASSLSAGSYEQYF. The CDR3, as DNA: TGTGCCAGCAGTTTATCGGCAGGCTCCTACGAGCAGTACTTC. The chain recombines TRBV28 with TRBJ2-7; no clear D. The germline CDR1 and CDR2 sequences are MDHEN and SYDVKM. The CDR3 runs to 14 residues. Trimming removed 1 base at V and 0 bases at J, with 7 bases between.